Shown below are 11 T cell receptor beta chains from a single sample sequenced in a study of blood T cells in healthy people across ages. The authors ran a second PCR of about 6 to 11 cycles using a sample-barcoded 5' primer and a J-beta primer mix. TCRdb reanalysed the 5' RACE reads using MiXCR and keeps one entry per CDR3 protein. The data show about 680,000 distinct CDR3 sequences, roughly 49% seen once. The sequencing sample was made of blood. The receptors shown here come from a woman aged 55-69 years in good health.

This clonotype was observed a few times. The chain has TRBV6-5 and TRBJ2-5; no definite D call. The CDR3 totals 13 residues. Trimming took off 5 bases at V and 2 bases at J, with 9 bases between the two ends. Germline lookup yields CDR1 MNHEY and CDR2 SVGAGI. The CDR3 coding sequence is TGTGCCAGCAGTGACGGTACACAAGAGACCCAGTACTTC. Translation gives CASSDGTQETQYF.

This clonotype was counted between two and nine times. The V gene is TRBV6-2 or TRBV6-3, the J gene TRBJ2-7, with D maybe TRBD2 (6 bases). CDR3 length equals 13 residues. Per germline, CDR1 MNHEY and CDR2 SVGEGT. Trimming removed 6 bases at V and 3 bases at J, with 12 bases between. The CDR3 here is CASRISGHYEQYF. The CDR3 DNA reads TGTGCCAGCAGGATTAGCGGCCACTACGAGCAGTACTTC.

With regard to this clonotype: The conserved phenylalanine or tryptophan normally closing the CDR3 is absent here, so this likely arose from a read error. The chain links TRBV20-1 to TRBJ2-7; D might be TRBD1 or TRBD2, each matching 5 bases. The CDR3 spans 15 residues. Germline CDR1 reads DFQATT; CDR2 reads SNEGSKA (reference sequence). Trimming cost V 0 bases and J 2 bases, with 14 bases left between them. The CDR3 bases are TGCAGTGCTAGAGATCAAGAGAGGGGAACCTACGAGCAGTACTAC. Translated, it gives CSARDQERGTYEQYY.

Points on this clonotype: Since a much larger clone is just one base distant, this may be a read error. The chain uses TRBV29-1 and TRBJ2-1; TRBD2 matches 10 bases. The CDR3 totals 13 residues. The V gene's germline CDR1 is SQVTM and CDR2 ANQGSEA. The V gene end was trimmed by 5 bases and the J gene end by 12 bases; junction bases not matched to a gene: 10. DNA of the CDR3: TGCAGCGTTAGGACTAGCGGATACGGGGGGCAGTTCTTC. It codes for CSVRTSGYGGQFF.

The CDR3 nucleotides are TGTGCCAGCAGCCTGGGGACTAGCGGGGGGGGGACAGATACGCAGTATTTT. Its protein is CASSLGTSGGGTDTQYF. The chain has TRBV7-2 and TRBJ2-3, with 16 bases matching TRBD2. This CDR3 region has 17 residues. V was clipped by 5 bases and J by 3 bases; unmatched bases: 5. CDR1 is SGHTA, CDR2 FQGNSA, per germline.

At least ten counts were recorded for this clonotype. The chain is built from TRBV12-3 or TRBV12-4 and TRBJ1-1; D gene uncertain. This CDR3 is 14 amino acids long. V gave up 2 bases and J gave up 1 base, with 8 bases separating them. CDR3 nucleotide sequence: TGTGCCAGCAGTTTAAATCCCCCGAACACTGAAGCTTTCTTT. It encodes CASSLNPPNTEAFF.

The sample holds many counts of this clonotype. The chain couples TRBV7-2 to TRBJ1-2; no firm D call. CDR1 is SGHTA and CDR2 is FQGNSA in the germline V gene. V was clipped by 1 base and J by 3 bases, with 12 bases between them. This CDR3 is built from 15 residues. Written as DNA, the CDR3 is TGTGCCAGCAGCTTAGGAGTACTGGGCGACTATGGCTACACCTTC. It encodes CASSLGVLGDYGYTF. The variable domain in full, with the rest retrieved from reference TRBV7-2 and TRBJ1-2, is GAGVSQSPSNKVTEKGKDVELRCDPISGHTALYWYRQSLGQGLEFLIYFQGNSAPDKSGLPSDRFSAERTGGSVSTLTIQRTQQEDSAVYLCASSLGVLGDYGYTFGSGTRLTVV.

DNA for the CDR3: TGCAGCGTTGAGACAGGGGGACCGTTAGCTAACTATGGCTACACCTTC. It yields the protein CSVETGGPLANYGYTF. The gene calls are TRBV29-1 and TRBJ1-2, with TRBD1 identical over 9 bases. The CDR3 is 16 residues long. V was pared by 3 bases and J by 0 bases, with 8 bases of the junction left unmatched. Per germline, CDR1 SQVTM and CDR2 ANQGSEA.

V usage is TRBV13 and J usage is TRBJ2-1; TRBD2 matches at 14 bases. The DNA end lines up better with TRBJ2-7; the J call may be wrong. The CDR3 totals 22 residues. Looked up from germline, CDR1 is PRHDT and CDR2 is FYEKMQ (reference sequence). The CDR3 loop reads CASSLSRWRTSGRIRSYNEQYF. The CDR3 DNA is TGTGCCAGCAGCTTAAGTCGCTGGCGGACTAGCGGGAGGATCCGCTCCTACAATGAGCAGTACTTC.

This clonotype occurred a few times. The rearrangement joins TRBV5-8 to TRBJ2-4; D uncertain. The J call may be mistaken, given a closer DNA end match to TRBJ2-7. The CDR3 loop spans 16 amino acids. CDR1 SGHTS and CDR2 YDEGEE come from the germline V gene. The chain's CDR3 is CASSRLTVMSSYEQYF. The CDR3 coding sequence is TGTGCCAGCAGCCGATTGACGGTGATGAGCTCCTACGAGCAGTACTTC.

Comment on this clonotype: A much larger clone differs by one base, so this may be a read error. J is TRBJ1-2 and V is TRBV11-1; the match to TRBD1 covers 9 bases. The J segment lost 7 bases and the V segment lost 4 bases, leaving 4 bases of the junction unmatched. CDR1 is SGHAT and CDR2 is FQDESV in the germline V gene (reference sequence). The CDR3 is made up of 13 amino acids. The CDR3 region is CASSSRQGGGYTF. The CDR3 DNA follows: TGTGCCAGCAGCTCCAGACAGGGGGGTGGCTACACCTTC.